The T cell receptor beta chain under discussion was sequenced for a study of shared clonotypes between healthy human individuals. Study-level results: Exclusively blood specimens were collected; tissue repertoires likely differ.

In the sorted-subset replicate PCRs, roughly 210 ng DNA, 25,000 to 30,000 T cell genomes, was used. The data were produced by immunoSEQ multiplex PCR, yet TCRdb's version contains in-frame clones alone and is incomplete. The sample consists of approximately 2.5 million clones, approximately 92% of them appearing once. In regard to this clone: The antigen is unknown.

Material for sequencing was naive CD4+ T cells sorted from blood. Regarding subset: CD45RA+ positively selected. The TCR was taken from a man aged 18 to 35 in good health.

The CDR3 DNA is TGTGCCAGCAGTTACCTCCCGCTGCGGGAACAGCCCCAGCATTTT. Amino acid sequence: CASSYLPLREQPQHF. V usage is TRBV6-5 and J usage is TRBJ1-5; unclear D gene. In germline, CDR1 is MNHEY, CDR2 SVGAGI. CDR3 size: 15 residues. V lost 2 bases to trimming and J lost 7 bases, with 15 bases between them.